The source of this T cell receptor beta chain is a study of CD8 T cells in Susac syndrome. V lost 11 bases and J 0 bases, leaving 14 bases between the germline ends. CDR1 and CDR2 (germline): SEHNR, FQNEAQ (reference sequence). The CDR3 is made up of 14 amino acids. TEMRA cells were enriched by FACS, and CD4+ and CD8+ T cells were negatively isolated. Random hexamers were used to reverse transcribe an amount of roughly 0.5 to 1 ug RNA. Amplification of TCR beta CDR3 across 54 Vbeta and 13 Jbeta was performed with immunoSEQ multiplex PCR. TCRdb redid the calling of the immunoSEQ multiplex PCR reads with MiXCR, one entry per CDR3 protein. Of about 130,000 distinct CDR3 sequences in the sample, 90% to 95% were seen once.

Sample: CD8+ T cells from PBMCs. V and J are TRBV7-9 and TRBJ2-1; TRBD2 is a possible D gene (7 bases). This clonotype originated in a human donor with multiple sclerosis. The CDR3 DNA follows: TGTGCCGGGGGGGCGTCTGGCTCCTACAATGAGCAGTTCTTC. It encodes CAGGASGSYNEQFF.